This T cell receptor (beta chain) originates from a study of blood T cell repertoires in COVID-19. In the study overall: T cells, B-cell-depleted T cells, or PBMCs supplied cDNA or gDNA.

Sequencing was performed with immunoSEQ multiplex PCR; in TCRdb, only in-frame clones are kept and a portion is missing. This table has 100,000 to 150,000 clones, less than 85% appearing once. Germline trimming cut 1 base from V and 5 bases from J; bases unmatched to any gene: 9. Germline values: CDR1 LGHNA, CDR2 YSLEER. This CDR3 has 17 amino acids. This receptor was obtained from an elderly woman with acute or convalescent COVID-19. The chain is built from TRBV4-3 and TRBJ2-3; 10 nucleotides line up with TRBD2. The material sequenced was peripheral blood. In nucleotides, the CDR3 is TGCGCCAGCAGCCAAGGGATCCCTAGCGGGAGTCTAGATACGCAGTATTTT. Protein product: CASSQGIPSGSLDTQYF.